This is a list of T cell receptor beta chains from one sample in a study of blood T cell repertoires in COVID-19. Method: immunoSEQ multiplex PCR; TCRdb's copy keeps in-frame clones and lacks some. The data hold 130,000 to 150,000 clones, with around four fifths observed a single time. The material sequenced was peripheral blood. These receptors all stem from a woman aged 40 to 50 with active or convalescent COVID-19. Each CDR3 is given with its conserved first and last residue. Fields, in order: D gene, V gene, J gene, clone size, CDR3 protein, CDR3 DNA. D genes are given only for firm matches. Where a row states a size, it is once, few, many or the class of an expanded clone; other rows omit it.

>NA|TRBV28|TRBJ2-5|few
CASSLPRIQTQYF
TGTGCCAGCAGTTTACCGAGAATCCAGACCCAGTACTTC
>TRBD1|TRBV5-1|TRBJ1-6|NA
CASSLGTGAEPLHF
TGCGCCAGCAGCTTGGGGACAGGGGCCGAACCCCTCCACTTT
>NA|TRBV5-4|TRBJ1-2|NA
CASSLAGNAWGYTF
TGTGCCAGCAGCTTGGCGGGGAATGCCTGGGGCTACACCTTC
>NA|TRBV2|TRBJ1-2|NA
CASREREYGYTF
TGTGCCAGCAGAGAGAGGGAGTATGGCTACACCTTC
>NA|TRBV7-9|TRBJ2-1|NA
CASSHNEQFF
TGTGCCAGCAGCCATAATGAGCAGTTCTTC
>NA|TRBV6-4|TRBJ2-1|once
CASSDLRVGLVGGPDNEQFF
TGTGCCAGCAGTGACTTACGCGTAGGACTAGTGGGGGGGCCTGACAATGAGCAGTTCTTC
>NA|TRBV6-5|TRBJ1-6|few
CASTPWGGGNSPLHF
TGTGCCAGCACCCCATGGGGGGGAGGCAATTCACCCCTCCACTTT
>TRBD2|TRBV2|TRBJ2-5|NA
CASPRGAGEVQETQYF
TGTGCCAGCCCAAGAGGTGCGGGGGAGGTCCAAGAGACCCAGTACTTC
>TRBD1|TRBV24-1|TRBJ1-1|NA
CATRGGTGRTEAFF
TGTGCCACCAGGGGGGGGACAGGGCGGACTGAAGCTTTCTTT
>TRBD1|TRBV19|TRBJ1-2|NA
CASSRDRANYGYTF
TGTGCCAGTAGTCGGGACAGGGCTAACTATGGCTACACCTTC
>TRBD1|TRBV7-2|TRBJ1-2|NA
CASSSGTGFGYTF
TGTGCCAGCAGCTCCGGGACAGGGTTTGGCTACACCTTC
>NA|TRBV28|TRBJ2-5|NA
CASSLLQGSEGGRKETQYF
TGTGCCAGCAGTTTACTTCAAGGGTCGGAGGGAGGTCGGAAAGAGACCCAGTACTTC
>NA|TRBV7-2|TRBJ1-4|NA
CASSPGPVEGREKLFF
TGTGCCAGCAGCCCCGGCCCAGTGGAGGGTCGCGAAAAACTGTTTTTT
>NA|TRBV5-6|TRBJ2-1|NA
CASSLTLSSYNEQFF
TGTGCCAGCAGCTTGACCCTAAGCTCCTACAATGAGCAGTTCTTC
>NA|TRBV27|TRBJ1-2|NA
CASSPQRGPFINYGYTF
TGTGCCAGCAGTCCCCAACGAGGGCCCTTCATCAACTATGGCTACACCTTC
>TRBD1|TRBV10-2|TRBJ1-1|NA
CASRRGQGVLKGEAFF
TGCGCCAGCAGGAGGGGACAGGGCGTTCTTAAAGGTGAAGCTTTCTTT
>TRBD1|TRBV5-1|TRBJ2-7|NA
CASSLRDRVDAGQYF
TGCGCCAGCAGCTTGCGGGACAGGGTTGATGCGGGGCAGTACTTC
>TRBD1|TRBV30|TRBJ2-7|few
CAWGGPGQTYEQYF
TGTGCCTGGGGGGGTCCGGGACAGACCTACGAGCAGTACTTC
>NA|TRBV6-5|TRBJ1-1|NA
CASSYRDNLNTEAFF
TGTGCCAGCAGTTACCGGGACAACCTGAACACTGAAGCTTTCTTT
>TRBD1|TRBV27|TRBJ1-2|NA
CASRRRDSPNYGYTF
TGTGCCAGCAGGCGGCGGGACAGCCCTAACTATGGCTACACCTTC
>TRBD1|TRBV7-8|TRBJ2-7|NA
CASSLDPSGWDRDYEQYF
TGTGCCAGCAGCTTAGACCCTTCGGGCTGGGACAGAGATTACGAGCAGTACTTC
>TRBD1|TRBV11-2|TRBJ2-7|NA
CASSLEGTGVHEQYF
TGTGCCAGCAGCTTAGAAGGGACAGGGGTCCACGAGCAGTACTTC
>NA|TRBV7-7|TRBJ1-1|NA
CASSLAPGVITEAFF
TGTGCTAGCAGCTTAGCCCCAGGGGTGATCACTGAAGCTTTCTTT
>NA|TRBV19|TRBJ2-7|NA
CATATRTYEQYF
TGTGCCACCGCTACGAGGACCTACGAGCAGTACTTC
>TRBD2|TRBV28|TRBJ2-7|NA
CAAGAGGPSYEQYF
TGTGCCGCCGGGGCGGGAGGGCCCTCCTACGAGCAGTACTTC
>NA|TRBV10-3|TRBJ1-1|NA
CAISESYGAPLEAFF
TGTGCCATCAGTGAGTCGTATGGGGCACCCCTTGAAGCTTTCTTT
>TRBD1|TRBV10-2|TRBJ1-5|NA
CACATGASNQPQHF
TGCGCCTGCGCAACAGGGGCGAGCAATCAGCCCCAGCATTTT
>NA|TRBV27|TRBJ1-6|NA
CASSLVGGVSSYNSPLHF
TGTGCCAGCAGTTTGGTTGGGGGGGTGAGCTCCTATAATTCACCCCTCCACTTT
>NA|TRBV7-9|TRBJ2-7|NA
CASSLDGGSQFEQYF
TGTGCCAGCAGCTTAGACGGGGGATCGCAATTCGAGCAGTACTTC
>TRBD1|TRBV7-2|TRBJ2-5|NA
CASSSTGTGITLSETQYF
TGTGCCAGCAGCTCCACCGGGACAGGGATTACTCTATCGGAGACCCAGTACTTC
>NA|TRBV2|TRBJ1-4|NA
CASRKAKQGSFGSGKLFF
TGTGCCAGCAGAAAGGCGAAACAAGGGAGTTTTGGATCCGGAAAACTGTTTTTT
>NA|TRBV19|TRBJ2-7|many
CASSRRHSYEQYF
TGTGCCAGTAGTAGAAGACACTCCTACGAGCAGTACTTC
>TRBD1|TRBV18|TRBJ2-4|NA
CASSHDRDLAKNIQYF
TGTGCCAGCTCGCACGACAGGGACCTAGCCAAAAACATTCAGTACTTC
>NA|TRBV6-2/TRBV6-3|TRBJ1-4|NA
CASSLLLKHGPSNEKLFF
TGTGCCAGCAGTCTTCTTCTCAAACATGGGCCGTCTAATGAAAAACTGTTTTTT
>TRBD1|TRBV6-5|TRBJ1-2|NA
CASSSRQGYGYTF
TGTGCCAGCAGCTCCCGACAGGGTTATGGCTACACCTTC
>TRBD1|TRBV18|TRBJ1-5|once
CASSPQDRDQPQHF
TGTGCCAGCTCACCACAGGACAGGGATCAGCCCCAGCATTTT
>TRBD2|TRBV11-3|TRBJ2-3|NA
CASSSPGGTQYF
TGTGCCAGCAGCTCCCCGGGAGGTACGCAGTATTTT
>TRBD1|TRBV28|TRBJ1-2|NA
CASSFPDRAPYGYTF
TGTGCCAGCAGTTTTCCGGACAGGGCCCCCTATGGCTACACCTTC
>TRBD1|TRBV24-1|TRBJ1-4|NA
CATSDRGQGGEKLFF
TGTGCCACCAGTGATAGGGGACAGGGCGGCGAAAAACTGTTTTTT
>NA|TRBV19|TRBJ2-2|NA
CASSINRGTRHGELFF
TGTGCCAGTAGTATTAATAGGGGGACACGCCACGGGGAGCTGTTTTTT
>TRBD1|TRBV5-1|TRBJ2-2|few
CASSLQPQGAGTGELFF
TGCGCCAGCAGCTTGCAGCCCCAGGGGGCAGGGACCGGGGAGCTGTTTTTT
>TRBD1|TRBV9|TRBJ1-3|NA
CASSVGQAGGNTIYF
TGTGCCAGCAGCGTCGGACAGGCAGGTGGAAACACCATATATTTT
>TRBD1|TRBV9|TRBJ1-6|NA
CASSGGHGQASALHF
TGTGCCAGCAGCGGAGGGCATGGACAGGCCTCGGCCCTCCACTTT
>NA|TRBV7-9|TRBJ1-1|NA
CASSLDLSNTEAFF
TGTGCCAGCAGCTTAGACCTATCGAACACTGAAGCTTTCTTT
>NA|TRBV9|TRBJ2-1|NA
CASSVSGRDEQFF
TGTGCCAGCAGCGTATCGGGAAGGGATGAGCAGTTCTTC
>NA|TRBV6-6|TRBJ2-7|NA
CASSYRAGDLAEQYF
TGTGCCAGCAGTTACCGGGCAGGGGACCTCGCGGAGCAGTACTTC
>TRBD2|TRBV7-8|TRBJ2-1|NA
CASSSQGLAGTRREQFF
TGTGCCAGCAGCTCCCAAGGACTAGCGGGCACCCGTCGGGAGCAGTTCTTC
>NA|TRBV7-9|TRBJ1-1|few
CASSLAGRNTEAFF
TGTGCCAGCAGCTTAGCGGGCCGGAACACTGAAGCTTTCTTT
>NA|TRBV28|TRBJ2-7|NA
CASSSMRGHEQYF
TGTGCCAGCAGCTCCATGCGGGGTCACGAGCAGTACTTC
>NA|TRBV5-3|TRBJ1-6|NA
CARSRGWGANYNSPLHF
TGTGCCAGAAGCCGGGGGTGGGGCGCTAATTATAATTCACCCCTCCACTTT